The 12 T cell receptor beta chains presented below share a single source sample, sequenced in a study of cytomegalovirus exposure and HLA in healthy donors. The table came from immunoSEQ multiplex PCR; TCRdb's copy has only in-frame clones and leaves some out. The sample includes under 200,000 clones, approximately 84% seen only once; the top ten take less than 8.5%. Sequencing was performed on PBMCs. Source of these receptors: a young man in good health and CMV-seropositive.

The CDR3 here is CASSLTGRTGNTIYF. CDR3 in DNA: TGTGCCAGCAGTTTGACAGGCAGGACTGGAAACACCATATATTTT. V and J are TRBV27 and TRBJ1-3; D possibly corresponds to TRBD1 (6 bases). Germline V gene sequence: CDR1 MNHEY, CDR2 SMNVEV (reference sequence). Trimming pared 3 bases from V and 2 bases from J, leaving 11 bases between. The CDR3 runs 15 residues.

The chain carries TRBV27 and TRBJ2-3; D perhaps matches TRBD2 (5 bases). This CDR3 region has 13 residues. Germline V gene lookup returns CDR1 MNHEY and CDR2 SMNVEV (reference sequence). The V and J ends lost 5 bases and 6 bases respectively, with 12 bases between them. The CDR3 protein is CASSLARLDTQYF. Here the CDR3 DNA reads TGTGCCAGCAGTCTAGCCCGCCTGGATACGCAGTATTTT.

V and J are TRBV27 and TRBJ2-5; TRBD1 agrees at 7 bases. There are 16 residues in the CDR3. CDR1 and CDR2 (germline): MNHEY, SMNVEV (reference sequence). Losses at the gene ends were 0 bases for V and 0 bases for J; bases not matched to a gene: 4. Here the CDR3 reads CASSLSTRGYQETQYF. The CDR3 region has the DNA TGTGCCAGCAGTTTATCGACCAGGGGGTACCAAGAGACCCAGTACTTC.

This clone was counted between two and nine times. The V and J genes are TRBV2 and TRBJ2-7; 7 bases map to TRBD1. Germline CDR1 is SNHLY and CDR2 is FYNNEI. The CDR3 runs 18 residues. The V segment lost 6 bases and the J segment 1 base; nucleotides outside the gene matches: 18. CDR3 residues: CASSLGRWKAGGSYEQYF. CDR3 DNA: TGTGCCAGCAGCCTAGGGCGGTGGAAGGCAGGGGGATCCTACGAGCAGTACTTC.

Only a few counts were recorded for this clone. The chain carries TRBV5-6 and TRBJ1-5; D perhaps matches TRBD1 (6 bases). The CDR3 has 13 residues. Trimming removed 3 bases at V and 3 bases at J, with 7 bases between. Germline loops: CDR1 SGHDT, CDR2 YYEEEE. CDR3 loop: CASSSGVNQPQHF. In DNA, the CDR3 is TGTGCCAGCAGCTCAGGGGTCAATCAGCCCCAGCATTTT.

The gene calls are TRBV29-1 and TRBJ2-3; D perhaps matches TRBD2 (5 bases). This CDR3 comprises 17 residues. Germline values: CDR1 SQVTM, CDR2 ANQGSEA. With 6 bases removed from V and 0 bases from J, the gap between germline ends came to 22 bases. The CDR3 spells CSVDRSGRAESTDTQYF. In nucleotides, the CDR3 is TGCAGCGTGGATCGCTCCGGGCGAGCGGAGAGCACAGATACGCAGTATTTT.

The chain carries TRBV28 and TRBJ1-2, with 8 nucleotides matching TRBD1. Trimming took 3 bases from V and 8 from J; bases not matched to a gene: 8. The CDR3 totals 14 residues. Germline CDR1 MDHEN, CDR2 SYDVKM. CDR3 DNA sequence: TGTGCCAGCAGTTTTTTCAGGGGGCGCGGAGGCTACACCTTC. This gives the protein CASSFFRGRGGYTF.

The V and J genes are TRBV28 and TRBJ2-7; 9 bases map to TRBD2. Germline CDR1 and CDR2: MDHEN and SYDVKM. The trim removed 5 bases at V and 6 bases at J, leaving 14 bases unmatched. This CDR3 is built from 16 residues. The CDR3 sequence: CASSPISGSWTGEQYF. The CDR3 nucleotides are TGTGCCAGCAGTCCTATTAGCGGGAGCTGGACTGGCGAGCAGTACTTC.

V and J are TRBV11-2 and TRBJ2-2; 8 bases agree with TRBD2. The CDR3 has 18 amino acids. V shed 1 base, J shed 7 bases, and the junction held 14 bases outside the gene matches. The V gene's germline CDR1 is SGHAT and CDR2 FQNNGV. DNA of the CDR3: TGTGCCAGCAGCTTAGGCCTCCTCGGGAGGGCCCCTGGCGGGGAGCTGTTTTTT. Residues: CASSLGLLGRAPGGELFF.

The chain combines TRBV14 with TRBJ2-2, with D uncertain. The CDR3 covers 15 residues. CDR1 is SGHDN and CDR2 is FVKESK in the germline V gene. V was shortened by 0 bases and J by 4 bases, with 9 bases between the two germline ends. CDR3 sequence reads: CASSQDLVGTGELFF. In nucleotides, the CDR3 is TGTGCCAGCAGCCAAGATCTAGTAGGCACCGGGGAGCTGTTTTTT.

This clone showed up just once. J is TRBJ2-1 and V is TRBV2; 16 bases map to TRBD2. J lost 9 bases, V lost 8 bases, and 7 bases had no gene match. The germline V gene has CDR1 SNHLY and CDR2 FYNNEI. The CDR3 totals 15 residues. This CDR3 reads CASLTGTSGRGEQFF. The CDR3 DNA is TGTGCCAGCCTAACCGGGACTAGCGGGAGGGGTGAGCAGTTCTTC.

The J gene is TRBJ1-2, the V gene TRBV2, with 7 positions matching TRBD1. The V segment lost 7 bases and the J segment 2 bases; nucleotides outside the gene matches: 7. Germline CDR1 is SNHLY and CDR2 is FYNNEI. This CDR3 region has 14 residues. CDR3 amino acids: CASTPRGQNYGYTF. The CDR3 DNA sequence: TGTGCCAGCACCCCAAGGGGGCAAAACTATGGCTACACCTTC.